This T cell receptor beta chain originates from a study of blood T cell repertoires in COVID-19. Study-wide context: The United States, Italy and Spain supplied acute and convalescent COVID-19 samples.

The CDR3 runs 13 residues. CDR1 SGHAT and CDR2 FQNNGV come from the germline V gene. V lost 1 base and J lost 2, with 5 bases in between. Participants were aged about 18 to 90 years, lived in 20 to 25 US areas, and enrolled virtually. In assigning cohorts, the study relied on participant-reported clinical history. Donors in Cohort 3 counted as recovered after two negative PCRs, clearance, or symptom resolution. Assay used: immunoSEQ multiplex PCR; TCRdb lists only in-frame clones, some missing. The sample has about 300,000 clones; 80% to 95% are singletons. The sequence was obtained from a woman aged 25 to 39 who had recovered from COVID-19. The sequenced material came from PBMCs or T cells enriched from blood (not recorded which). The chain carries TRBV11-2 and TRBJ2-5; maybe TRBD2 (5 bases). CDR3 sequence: CASSLGGQETQYF. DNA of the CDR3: TGTGCCAGCAGCTTAGGCGGGCAAGAGACCCAGTACTTC.